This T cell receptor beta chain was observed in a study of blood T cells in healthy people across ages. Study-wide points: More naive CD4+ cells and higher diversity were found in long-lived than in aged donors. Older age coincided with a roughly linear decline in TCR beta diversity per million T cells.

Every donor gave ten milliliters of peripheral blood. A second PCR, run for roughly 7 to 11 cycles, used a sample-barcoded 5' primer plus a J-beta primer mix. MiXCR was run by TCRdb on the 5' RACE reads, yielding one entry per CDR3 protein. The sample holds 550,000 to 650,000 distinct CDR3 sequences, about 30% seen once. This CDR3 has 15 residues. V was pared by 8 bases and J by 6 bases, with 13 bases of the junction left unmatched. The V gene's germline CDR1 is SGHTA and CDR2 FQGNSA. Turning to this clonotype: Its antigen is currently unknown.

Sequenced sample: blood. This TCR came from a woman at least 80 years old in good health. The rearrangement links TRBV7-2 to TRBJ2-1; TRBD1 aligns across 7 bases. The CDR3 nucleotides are TGTGCCAGCGGGGACGGACAGGTTGAGAGCAATGAGCAGTTCTTC. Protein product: CASGDGQVESNEQFF.